Included here is one T cell receptor (beta chain) sequence, with context. This sample also contains other DNA sequences that code for the same CDR3. This sample was taken from a study of T cell responses to AZD1222 COVID-19 vaccine. The repertoire was sequenced with immunoSEQ multiplex PCR; TCRdb's copy has only in-frame clones and lacks some. The data contain some 100,000 clones, roughly 86% of them singletons. Germline values: CDR1 KGHSH, CDR2 LQKENI. The CDR3 is made up of 14 amino acids. V dropped 3 bases and J dropped 6; count of bases not matched to a gene: 2. The chain combines TRBV18 with TRBJ2-2; 9 bases fit TRBD2. This sample comprised peripheral blood, obtained on day 0 of AZD1222 vaccination. The clonotype was recovered from an adult in good health. Written as DNA, the CDR3 is TGTGCCAGCTCACCGGGACTAGCTGCCGGGGAGCTGTTTTTT. It yields the protein CASSPGLAAGELFF.